This is a list of T cell receptor beta chains from one sample in a study of cytomegalovirus exposure and HLA in healthy donors. Only in-frame clones appear in the TCRdb table, and some are missing; sequencing was by immunoSEQ multiplex PCR. Among a few hundred thousand clones listed, nearly 90% were seen once. Sequenced input: PBMCs. Receptors were obtained from a young woman in good health and CMV-seronegative. CDR3s include the opening cysteine and the closing phenylalanine or tryptophan. D genes are given only for firm matches. Only part of the rows carry a size: once, few, many, or a class if the clone is expanded.

cdr3_aa: CASSQLGQGGDEQFF
cdr3_nt: TGTGCCAGCAGCCAACTGGGACAGGGAGGCGATGAGCAGTTCTTC
v_call: TRBV14
clone_size: once
j_call: TRBJ2-1
d_call: TRBD1

cdr3_aa: CASSLLGQGALGANVLTF
cdr3_nt: TGTGCCAGCAGCTTATTAGGACAGGGGGCGCTCGGGGCCAACGTCCTGACTTTC
v_call: TRBV7-2
clone_size: NA
j_call: TRBJ2-6
d_call: TRBD1

cdr3_aa: CASSVEGDRGTQYF
cdr3_nt: TGTGCCAGCAGCGTAGAGGGGGACAGAGGGACCCAGTACTTC
v_call: TRBV9
clone_size: NA
j_call: TRBJ2-5
d_call: TRBD1

cdr3_aa: CASSFSRGPEAFF
cdr3_nt: TGTGCCAGCAGTTTCTCCAGGGGACCCGAAGCTTTCTTT
v_call: TRBV27
clone_size: NA
j_call: TRBJ1-1
d_call: NA

cdr3_aa: CASTRAGLSEKLFF
cdr3_nt: TGTGCCAGCACCCGTGCAGGGTTAAGTGAAAAACTGTTTTTT
v_call: TRBV7-7
clone_size: NA
j_call: TRBJ1-4
d_call: NA

cdr3_aa: CASSDGVGYTF
cdr3_nt: TGTGCCAGCAGTGACGGGGTTGGCTACACCTTC
v_call: TRBV2
clone_size: few
j_call: TRBJ1-2
d_call: NA

cdr3_aa: CASTSPTTRVGTEAFF
cdr3_nt: TGTGCCAGTACCTCCCCCACCACCAGGGTAGGCACTGAAGCTTTCTTT
v_call: TRBV19
clone_size: NA
j_call: TRBJ1-1
d_call: NA

cdr3_aa: CASTQGARNQPQHF
cdr3_nt: TGTGCCAGTACACAGGGAGCGCGCAATCAGCCCCAGCATTTT
v_call: TRBV2
clone_size: NA
j_call: TRBJ1-5
d_call: NA

cdr3_aa: CASSSGTYEQYF
cdr3_nt: TGTGCCAGCAGCTCCGGGACCTACGAGCAGTACTTC
v_call: TRBV11-2
clone_size: NA
j_call: TRBJ2-7
d_call: NA

cdr3_aa: CASSLLLTRQATVAEAFF
cdr3_nt: TGTGCCAGCAGTTTACTACTTACCAGACAGGCGACGGTGGCTGAAGCTTTCTTT
v_call: TRBV28
clone_size: NA
j_call: TRBJ1-1
d_call: NA

cdr3_aa: CASSSTRNTEAFF
cdr3_nt: TGTGCCAGCAGTTCGACAAGGAACACTGAAGCTTTCTTT
v_call: TRBV6-6
clone_size: once
j_call: TRBJ1-1
d_call: NA

cdr3_aa: CASSLWTSGGADQDNEQFF
cdr3_nt: TGTGCCAGCAGTCTCTGGACTAGCGGGGGGGCCGACCAGGACAATGAGCAGTTCTTC
v_call: TRBV7-3
clone_size: NA
j_call: TRBJ2-1
d_call: TRBD2

cdr3_aa: CAWSVSGGTGELFF
cdr3_nt: TGTGCCTGGAGTGTTAGCGGGGGCACCGGGGAGCTGTTTTTT
v_call: TRBV30
clone_size: NA
j_call: TRBJ2-2
d_call: TRBD2

cdr3_aa: CASKGTGGGYTF
cdr3_nt: TGTGCCAGCAAGGGGACAGGGGGCGGCTACACCTTC
v_call: TRBV5-6
clone_size: few
j_call: TRBJ1-2
d_call: TRBD1

cdr3_aa: CASTTGGEAFF
cdr3_nt: TGTGCCAGCACGACAGGGGGTGAAGCTTTCTTT
v_call: TRBV28
clone_size: NA
j_call: TRBJ1-1
d_call: TRBD1

cdr3_aa: CASSYSFDRPYGYTF
cdr3_nt: TGTGCCAGCAGTTACTCGTTTGACAGACCCTATGGCTACACCTTC
v_call: TRBV6-6
clone_size: NA
j_call: TRBJ1-2
d_call: NA

cdr3_aa: CASTVPGQQSDEQFF
cdr3_nt: TGTGCCAGCACCGTGCCGGGACAGCAGAGCGATGAGCAGTTCTTC
v_call: TRBV6-1
clone_size: NA
j_call: TRBJ2-1
d_call: TRBD1

cdr3_aa: CASSLAPIGSTGELFF
cdr3_nt: TGTGCCAGCAGCTTAGCGCCGATAGGGAGCACCGGGGAGCTGTTTTTT
v_call: TRBV7-6
clone_size: NA
j_call: TRBJ2-2
d_call: NA

cdr3_aa: CASSTSPGGNSPLHF
cdr3_nt: TGTGCCAGCAGTACCTCTCCGGGGGGGAATTCACCCCTCCACTTT
v_call: TRBV6-4
clone_size: NA
j_call: TRBJ1-6
d_call: NA

cdr3_aa: CASSEGPYQPQHF
cdr3_nt: TGCGCCAGCAGTGAGGGCCCGTATCAGCCCCAGCATTTT
v_call: TRBV10-1
clone_size: NA
j_call: TRBJ1-5
d_call: NA

cdr3_aa: CASSVATMVTTEQFF
cdr3_nt: TGTGCCAGCAGCGTAGCTACGATGGTCACTACCGAGCAGTTCTTC
v_call: TRBV9
clone_size: NA
j_call: TRBJ2-1
d_call: NA

cdr3_aa: CASRGQGDYGYTF
cdr3_nt: TGTGCCAGCAGGGGACAGGGAGACTATGGCTACACCTTC
v_call: TRBV28
clone_size: NA
j_call: TRBJ1-2
d_call: TRBD1

cdr3_aa: CASSPGQGSTGELFF
cdr3_nt: TGTGCCAGCAGCCCCGGACAGGGAAGCACCGGGGAGCTGTTTTTT
v_call: TRBV7-7
clone_size: NA
j_call: TRBJ2-2
d_call: TRBD1

cdr3_aa: CASDRVNTGELFF
cdr3_nt: TGTGCCAGCGACAGGGTGAACACCGGGGAGCTGTTTTTT
v_call: TRBV2
clone_size: NA
j_call: TRBJ2-2
d_call: TRBD1

cdr3_aa: CASMDRGNIGELFF
cdr3_nt: TGTGCCAGCATGGACAGGGGGAATATCGGGGAGCTGTTTTTT
v_call: TRBV2
clone_size: NA
j_call: TRBJ2-2
d_call: TRBD1

cdr3_aa: CASSSRQTSNTEAFF
cdr3_nt: TGTGCCAGCAGCTCCCGACAGACCTCGAACACTGAAGCTTTCTTT
v_call: TRBV7-9
clone_size: NA
j_call: TRBJ1-1
d_call: NA

cdr3_aa: CASSLRREPSGYTF
cdr3_nt: TGTGCCAGCAGCTTACGACGGGAGCCTAGTGGCTACACCTTC
v_call: TRBV7-3
clone_size: NA
j_call: TRBJ1-2
d_call: NA

cdr3_aa: CASSPPGTALSGNTIYF
cdr3_nt: TGTGCCAGCAGCCCTCCCGGGACAGCCCTCTCTGGAAACACCATATATTTT
v_call: TRBV14
clone_size: NA
j_call: TRBJ1-3
d_call: TRBD1

cdr3_aa: CASSFASTPYEQYF
cdr3_nt: TGTGCCAGCAGCTTCGCTTCCACTCCCTACGAGCAGTACTTC
v_call: TRBV7-2
clone_size: NA
j_call: TRBJ2-7
d_call: NA

cdr3_aa: CASSPPGTGAAPSFYTF
cdr3_nt: TGTGCCAGCTCACCACCTGGGACAGGGGCCGCCCCTAGTTTCTACACCTTC
v_call: TRBV18
clone_size: NA
j_call: TRBJ1-2
d_call: TRBD1

cdr3_aa: CASTLEPLRGETQYF
cdr3_nt: TGTGCCAGCACCCTAGAACCTCTCAGAGGAGAGACCCAGTACTTC
v_call: TRBV7-6
clone_size: NA
j_call: TRBJ2-5
d_call: NA

cdr3_aa: CASSLGQADYEQYF
cdr3_nt: TGTGCCAGCAGCCTGGGACAGGCCGACTACGAGCAGTACTTC
v_call: TRBV6-6
clone_size: NA
j_call: TRBJ2-7
d_call: TRBD1

cdr3_aa: CAISETRTGGNEQFF
cdr3_nt: TGTGCCATCAGTGAGACACGGACAGGTGGCAATGAGCAGTTCTTC
v_call: TRBV10-3
clone_size: NA
j_call: TRBJ2-1
d_call: TRBD1

cdr3_aa: CASSEVGQGTGELFF
cdr3_nt: TGTGCCAGCAGTGAAGTGGGACAGGGGACCGGGGAGCTGTTTTTT
v_call: TRBV2
clone_size: NA
j_call: TRBJ2-2
d_call: TRBD1

cdr3_aa: CASSRPTGASTDTQYF
cdr3_nt: TGTGCCAGCAGCAGGCCGACAGGGGCTAGCACAGATACGCAGTATTTT
v_call: TRBV21-1
clone_size: NA
j_call: TRBJ2-3
d_call: NA

cdr3_aa: CASSLLSGSTDTQYF
cdr3_nt: TGTGCCAGCAGCTTGTTGTCAGGTAGCACAGATACGCAGTATTTT
v_call: TRBV5-6
clone_size: NA
j_call: TRBJ2-3
d_call: NA

cdr3_aa: CASSLVRDRGSPLHF
cdr3_nt: TGTGCCAGCAGTTTAGTGCGGGACAGGGGTTCACCCCTCCACTTT
v_call: TRBV28
clone_size: NA
j_call: TRBJ1-6
d_call: TRBD1

cdr3_aa: CASSPGLAGENEQFF
cdr3_nt: TGTGCCAGCAGCCCCGGACTAGCGGGGGAAAATGAGCAGTTCTTC
v_call: TRBV7-3
clone_size: NA
j_call: TRBJ2-1
d_call: TRBD2

cdr3_aa: CSVEAGQGRKDSNQPQHF
cdr3_nt: TGCAGCGTTGAAGCGGGACAGGGACGTAAAGATAGCAATCAGCCCCAGCATTTT
v_call: TRBV29-1
clone_size: NA
j_call: TRBJ1-5
d_call: TRBD1

cdr3_aa: CASSVGQQETQYF
cdr3_nt: TGTGCCAGCAGCGTAGGACAGCAAGAGACCCAGTACTTC
v_call: TRBV9
clone_size: NA
j_call: TRBJ2-5
d_call: NA

cdr3_aa: CASSQIGQGQETQYF
cdr3_nt: TGCGCCAGCAGCCAGATCGGACAGGGACAAGAGACCCAGTACTTC
v_call: TRBV4-1
clone_size: NA
j_call: TRBJ2-5
d_call: TRBD1

cdr3_aa: CASSRTSGGHNEQYF
cdr3_nt: TGTGCCAGCAGTCGGACTAGCGGCGGACATAACGAGCAGTACTTC
v_call: TRBV6-5
clone_size: NA
j_call: TRBJ2-7
d_call: TRBD2

cdr3_aa: CASSFSTAAGNTIYF
cdr3_nt: TGTGCCAGCAGCTTCTCCACTGCCGCGGGAAACACCATATATTTT
v_call: TRBV11-2
clone_size: NA
j_call: TRBJ1-3
d_call: NA

cdr3_aa: CASSEGHRGANYGYTF
cdr3_nt: TGTGCCAGCAGTGAAGGTCACAGGGGAGCTAACTATGGCTACACCTTC
v_call: TRBV6-1
clone_size: once
j_call: TRBJ1-2
d_call: TRBD1

cdr3_aa: CASSPSGNTIYF
cdr3_nt: TGTGCCAGCAGCCCATCTGGAAACACCATATATTTT
v_call: TRBV7-9
clone_size: NA
j_call: TRBJ1-3
d_call: NA

cdr3_aa: CASSLNGQGYEQYF
cdr3_nt: TGTGCCAGCAGTTTAAATGGGCAGGGCTACGAGCAGTACTTC
v_call: TRBV27
clone_size: NA
j_call: TRBJ2-7
d_call: NA

cdr3_aa: CASSFTLAGIADTQYF
cdr3_nt: TGCGCCAGCAGCTTCACACTAGCGGGGATCGCAGATACGCAGTATTTT
v_call: TRBV5-1
clone_size: once
j_call: TRBJ2-3
d_call: TRBD2

cdr3_aa: CASSQTRSTGELFF
cdr3_nt: TGTGCCAGCAGCCAAACGAGGAGCACCGGGGAGCTGTTTTTT
v_call: TRBV7-2
clone_size: NA
j_call: TRBJ2-2
d_call: NA

cdr3_aa: CASSLRGQTYNEQFF
cdr3_nt: TGTGCCAGCAGCCTCAGGGGACAGACCTACAATGAGCAGTTCTTC
v_call: TRBV25-1
clone_size: NA
j_call: TRBJ2-1
d_call: TRBD1

cdr3_aa: CASSLRGQGIDEQYF
cdr3_nt: TGTGCCAGCAGCTTAAGGGGACAGGGGATCGACGAGCAGTACTTC
v_call: TRBV7-2
clone_size: NA
j_call: TRBJ2-7
d_call: TRBD1

cdr3_aa: CASSRDRDRRLTDTQYF
cdr3_nt: TGTGCCAGCAGCCGAGACCGGGACAGGAGACTCACAGATACGCAGTATTTT
v_call: TRBV4-2
clone_size: NA
j_call: TRBJ2-3
d_call: TRBD1

cdr3_aa: CASTSGQINWETQYF
cdr3_nt: TGCGCCAGCACCTCTGGACAGATCAACTGGGAGACCCAGTACTTC
v_call: TRBV5-1
clone_size: NA
j_call: TRBJ2-5
d_call: NA

cdr3_aa: CASSAPGETQYF
cdr3_nt: TGTGCCAGCAGCGCCCCAGGAGAGACCCAGTACTTC
v_call: TRBV2
clone_size: NA
j_call: TRBJ2-5
d_call: NA

cdr3_aa: CASRIPGHPRDGYTF
cdr3_nt: TGTGCCAGCAGAATACCGGGACACCCAAGGGATGGCTACACCTTC
v_call: TRBV6-6
clone_size: NA
j_call: TRBJ1-2
d_call: NA

cdr3_aa: CASSQARLWETQYF
cdr3_nt: TGTGCCAGCAGCCAAGCCCGGTTATGGGAGACCCAGTACTTC
v_call: TRBV7-2
clone_size: NA
j_call: TRBJ2-5
d_call: NA

cdr3_aa: CASSQDWSWDTQYF
cdr3_nt: TGCGCCAGCAGCCAAGATTGGAGTTGGGATACGCAGTATTTT
v_call: TRBV4-1
clone_size: once
j_call: TRBJ2-3
d_call: NA

cdr3_aa: CASSEETVTNSPLHF
cdr3_nt: TGTGCCAGCAGTGAGGAGACAGTGACTAATTCACCCCTCCACTTT
v_call: TRBV2
clone_size: NA
j_call: TRBJ1-6
d_call: NA